These T cell receptor beta chains were read from a single sample in a study of blood T cells in healthy people across ages. TCRdb passed the 5' RACE reads through MiXCR, listing each CDR3 protein once. The table lists some 1 million distinct CDR3 sequences, under 55% of them singletons. Input material: blood. These receptors were obtained from a woman aged 60-70 years in good health. Each CDR3 is given with its conserved first and last residue. The D gene is left open where the match is weak. Clone size is stated in some rows and not others, as once, few, many or a class when expanded.

size,D,length,V,J,CDR3,DNA
NA,NA,13,TRBV10-3,TRBJ2-3,CATKPPGTDTQYF,TGTGCCACCAAACCCCCAGGAACAGATACGCAGTATTTT
few,NA,14,TRBV6-5,TRBJ2-5,CASSSRGEKETQYF,TGTGCCAGCAGTTCCAGGGGTGAGAAAGAGACCCAGTACTTC
NA,NA,14,TRBV24-1,TRBJ2-1,CATSDPVIYNEQFF,TGCGCCACCAGTGACCCAGTAATCTACAATGAGCAGTTCTTC
few,TRBD1,13,TRBV28,TRBJ1-2,CASSSRGMGGYTF,TGTGCCAGCAGCAGCAGGGGGATGGGTGGCTACACCTTC
NA,NA,17,TRBV6-1,TRBJ2-2,CASSLKGRATNTGELFF,TGTGCCAGCAGTCTAAAAGGTCGGGCGACGAACACCGGGGAGCTGTTTTTT
few,NA,14,TRBV5-1,TRBJ1-6,CASSVAGVNSPLHF,TGCGCCAGCAGCGTGGCAGGGGTTAATTCACCCCTCCACTTT
NA,TRBD2,16,TRBV28,TRBJ2-3,CASTPTISGRIDTQYF,TGTGCCAGCACACCCACAATAAGCGGGAGAATAGATACGCAGTATTTT
NA,NA,13,TRBV29-1,TRBJ2-3,CSVRRRGTDTQYF,TGCAGCGTAAGGCGGAGGGGAACAGATACGCAGTATTTT
few,TRBD2,15,TRBV7-2,TRBJ2-7,CASSLNLAGSYEQYF,TGTGCCAGCAGCTTAAATCTAGCGGGGTCCTACGAGCAGTACTTC
NA,TRBD2,15,TRBV27,TRBJ2-7,CASSSDVAGAYEQYF,TGTGCCAGCAGTTCCGACGTAGCGGGGGCCTACGAGCAGTACTTC
few,TRBD1,14,TRBV27,TRBJ2-1,CASSATGYHNEQFF,TGTGCCAGCAGTGCGACAGGGTACCACAATGAGCAGTTCTTC
NA,NA,15,TRBV11-2,TRBJ2-5,CASSSRGGSAETQYF,TGTGCCAGCAGCTCTAGGGGGGGGTCCGCCGAGACCCAGTACTTC
many,NA,13,TRBV11-1,TRBJ2-1,CASSLARYNEQFF,TGTGCCAGCAGCTTAGCACGTTACAATGAGCAGTTCTTC
NA,NA,16,TRBV3-1,TRBJ2-1,CASSQANLYSYNEQFF,TGTGCCAGCAGCCAAGCCAATTTGTACTCTTACAATGAGCAGTTCTTC
few,NA,13,TRBV15,TRBJ2-2,CATSRDRAGELFF,TGTGCCACCAGCAGAGATAGAGCCGGGGAGCTGTTTTTT
few,NA,13,TRBV3-1,TRBJ1-5,CASSPRGSQPQHF,TGTGCCAGCAGCCCTAGGGGTTCTCAGCCCCAGCATTTT
NA,NA,14,TRBV7-7,TRBJ2-1,CASSQRPGENEQFF,TGTGCCAGCAGCCAGCGGCCAGGGGAGAATGAGCAGTTCTTC
NA,TRBD2,16,TRBV10-3,TRBJ2-5,CAISESGTSGEKTQYF,TGTGCCATCAGTGAGTCCGGGACTAGCGGGGAAAAGACCCAGTACTTC
few,TRBD1,13,TRBV27,TRBJ1-1,CASSQGARTEAFF,TGTGCCAGCAGCCAGGGGGCGCGCACTGAAGCTTTCTTT
few,TRBD1,12,TRBV28,TRBJ2-1,CASRPGTGLGFF,TGTGCCAGCAGGCCTGGGACAGGGTTGGGGTTCTTC
once,NA,16,TRBV27,TRBJ1-2,CASSSSGGPLIYGYTF,TGTGCCAGCAGTTCGTCCGGGGGGCCACTAATCTATGGCTACACCTTC
NA,NA,19,TRBV24-1,TRBJ2-3,CATSDFQSLDPHSTDTQYF,TGTGCCACCAGTGATTTTCAATCCCTAGATCCGCACAGCACAGATACGCAGTATTTT
few,TRBD2,15,TRBV2,TRBJ2-7,CASTRTSGGPYEQYF,TGTGCCAGCACTCGGACTAGCGGGGGACCTTACGAGCAGTACTTC
NA,NA,13,TRBV4-1,TRBJ2-5,CASSPVRGETQYF,TGCGCCAGCAGCCCGGTCCGAGGGGAGACCCAGTACTTC
few,NA,13,TRBV7-3,TRBJ1-5,CASSLTPDQPQHF,TGTGCCAGCAGCTTAACTCCCGATCAGCCCCAGCATTTT
NA,NA,14,TRBV15,TRBJ2-5,CATSTRDGQETQYF,TGTGCCACCAGCACCCGCGATGGTCAAGAGACCCAGTACTTC
NA,NA,12,TRBV6-5,TRBJ2-1,CASRQPGLWEFF,TGTGCCAGCAGGCAACCGGGGCTTTGGGAGTTCTTC
NA,NA,14,TRBV18,TRBJ1-2,CASSLGGLNYGYTF,TGTGCCAGCTCCCTGGGGGGCTTGAACTATGGCTACACCTTC
NA,TRBD2,15,TRBV4-2,TRBJ2-4,CASSQETSGINIQYF,TGTGCCAGCAGCCAAGAAACTAGCGGAATAAACATTCAGTACTTC
NA,TRBD1,18,TRBV29-1,TRBJ1-2,CSVEDPGAGGVRSYGYTF,TGCAGCGTTGAAGATCCGGGGGCAGGGGGCGTCAGAAGCTATGGCTACACCTTC
NA,NA,14,TRBV27,TRBJ2-4,CASSPLGYKNIQYF,TGTGCCAGCAGTCCGCTAGGGTACAAAAACATTCAGTACTTC
NA,TRBD2,18,TRBV4-1,TRBJ2-1,CASSQGTSGRAGYNEQFF,TGCGCCAGCAGCCAAGGTACTAGCGGGAGGGCAGGGTACAATGAGCAGTTCTTC
few,TRBD1,13,TRBV20-1,TRBJ2-5,CSAIGTAQETQYF,TGCAGTGCTATTGGGACAGCACAAGAGACCCAGTACTTC
NA,NA,14,TRBV10-2,TRBJ2-1,CASKGRSSYNEQFF,TGCGCCAGCAAGGGGAGAAGCTCCTACAATGAGCAGTTCTTC
few,TRBD1,17,TRBV5-1,TRBJ2-7,CASSPTKQGTISYEQYF,TGCGCCAGCAGCCCCACCAAACAGGGGACCATCTCCTACGAGCAGTACTTC
NA,NA,14,TRBV2,TRBJ1-5,CASSVRGLNQPQHF,TGTGCCAGCAGTGTCCGGGGTCTCAATCAGCCCCAGCATTTT
few,NA,11,TRBV20-1,TRBJ1-1,CRASEDTEAFF,TGCAGGGCCTCGGAGGACACTGAAGCTTTCTTT
NA,TRBD2,16,TRBV6-5,TRBJ2-1,CASSYSLAGVYNEQFF,TGTGCCAGCAGTTACTCTTTAGCGGGAGTCTACAATGAGCAGTTCTTC
NA,NA,16,TRBV5-1,TRBJ2-5,CASSLMRDLGGNEQYF,TGCGCCAGCAGCTTGATGCGGGACTTAGGGGGAAATGAGCAGTACTTC
NA,NA,11,TRBV29-1,TRBJ2-1,CSGLGFNVQFF,TGCAGCGGCCTGGGCTTCAATGTGCAGTTCTTC
once,NA,14,TRBV10-3,TRBJ1-1,CAISEAAAITEAFF,TGTGCCATCAGTGAGGCCGCAGCCATTACTGAAGCTTTCTTT
NA,NA,13,TRBV20-1,TRBJ2-3,CSAVEGGTNTQYF,TGCAGTGCGGTAGAGGGGGGAACGAATACGCAGTATTTT
NA,TRBD1,17,TRBV11-2,TRBJ1-6,CASSLGLGQGSNSPLHF,TGTGCCAGCAGCTTGGGTCTGGGACAGGGTTCGAATTCACCCCTCCACTTT